The 18 T cell receptor beta chains below come from one sample, sequenced in a study of cytomegalovirus exposure and HLA in healthy donors. It was with 60 Vbeta and 13 Jbeta primers that the PCR ran. Profiling relied on immunoSEQ multiplex PCR, and the TCRdb table lists in-frame clones only, not all of them. Of around 87,000 clones listed, 76% are singletons. What was sequenced was PBMCs. The receptors shown here come from a man aged 40-55 years in good health and CMV-seronegative.

The chain has TRBV7-8 and TRBJ2-7; 9 bases fit TRBD2. Germline V gene lookup returns CDR1 SGHVS and CDR2 FQNEAQ. The CDR3 consists of 17 residues. The V and J ends lost 2 bases and 0 bases, in that order; junction bases with no gene match: 8. In nucleotides, the CDR3 is TGTGCCAGCAGCTTATTAGCGGGGGCTGAATCCTCCTACGAGCAGTACTTC. This encodes CASSLLAGAESSYEQYF.

This sequence joins TRBV6-4 and TRBJ2-3, with a weak D call TRBD1 (8 bases). This CDR3 has 15 residues. Germline lookup yields CDR1 MRHNA and CDR2 SNTAGT. The V gene lost 8 bases and the J gene lost 1 base, with 16 bases spanning the gap. DNA of the CDR3: TGTGCCAGCCAACCTACAGGGGGGGGCACAGATACGCAGTATTTT. It encodes CASQPTGGGTDTQYF.

The chain employs TRBV6-5 and TRBJ2-7, with 10 bases identical to TRBD1. V shed 2 bases, J shed 5 bases, and the junction held 3 bases outside the gene matches. The CDR3 has 14 amino acids. CDR1 is MNHEY and CDR2 is SVGAGI in the germline V gene. Here the CDR3 DNA reads TGTGCCAGCAGTTACCGGGACAGGGGCCACGAGCAGTACTTC. Protein product: CASSYRDRGHEQYF.

This rearrangement joins TRBV11-3 to TRBJ1-1; tentative D call: TRBD1 (5 bases). The CDR3 sequence is 11 residues long. From germline, CDR1 is SGHNT and CDR2 YENEEA. Trimming removed 6 bases at V and 7 bases at J, with 9 bases between. For the CDR3, the DNA is TGTGCCAGCAGAACTACAGGTGAAGCTTTCTTT. Protein product: CASRTTGEAFF.

This clone came up a few times. The chain combines TRBV6-1 with TRBJ2-1; TRBD2 aligns across 11 bases. V dropped 6 bases and J dropped 3; count of bases not matched to a gene: 4. The germline gives CDR1 MNHNS, CDR2 SASEGT. CDR3 length equals 15 residues. The DNA of the CDR3 is TGTGCCAGCAGCCCGGGACTAGCGGACTACAATGAGCAGTTCTTC. Translation: CASSPGLADYNEQFF.

This chain joins TRBV19 and TRBJ2-3, with D tentatively TRBD1 (5 bases). Germline CDR1 and CDR2: LNHDA and SQIVND (reference sequence). The CDR3 has 14 residues. Trimming removed 6 bases from V and 1 base from J, with 11 bases in between. CDR3 DNA sequence: TGTGCCAGTAGGGGGCCTCTTGGCACAGATACGCAGTATTTT. Translating gives CASRGPLGTDTQYF.

This clone was picked up one time. The chain carries TRBV6-1 and TRBJ2-7; maybe TRBD1 (6 bases). The V end was cut by 6 bases, the J end by 4 bases, with 19 bases between. CDR1 and CDR2 from the germline V gene are MNHNS and SASEGT. The CDR3 totals 15 residues. The CDR3 here is CASRGSVTGNYEQYF. CDR3 nucleotides: TGTGCCAGCAGGGGGTCCGTGACAGGCAATTACGAGCAGTACTTC.

The chain links TRBV5-6 to TRBJ2-5; D call uncertain. The length of the CDR3 is 12 residues. Germline CDR1 SGHDT, CDR2 YYEEEE. V was clipped by 1 base and J by 5 bases, with 6 bases between them. CDR3 bases: TGTGCCAGCAGCTTGTCCCCGGAGACCCAGTACTTC. Protein sequence: CASSLSPETQYF.

The rearrangement joins TRBV7-7 to TRBJ2-2; 12 bases align to TRBD2. This CDR3 spans 15 amino acids. Germline CDR1 reads SSHAT; CDR2 reads FNYEAQ (reference sequence). Trimming took 6 bases from V and 6 from J; bases not matched to a gene: 5. The CDR3 DNA reads as TGTGCCAGCAGTCCTAGCGGGGGGGCCGCCGGGGAGCTGTTTTTT. Protein: CASSPSGGAAGELFF.

The chain combines TRBV4-3 with TRBJ2-7; D perhaps matches TRBD2 (7 bases). Germline CDR1 LGHNA, CDR2 YSLEER. Trimming took 0 bases from V and 4 from J, leaving 10 bases between them. The CDR3 runs to 14 residues. As DNA, the CDR3 is TGCGCCAGCAGCCAAGAACGGGGGGCGTACGAGCAGTACTTC. Translation: CASSQERGAYEQYF.

The chain joins TRBV7-9 to TRBJ1-3; D is unresolved. V gave up 8 bases and J gave up 4 bases, with 9 bases separating them. The CDR3 totals 12 residues. Germline assignment: CDR1 SEHNR and CDR2 FQNEAQ (reference sequence). CDR3 in DNA: TGTGCCAGCCCCGCCGAGGGAAACACCATATATTTT. Its translation: CASPAEGNTIYF.

This sequence joins TRBV7-3 and TRBJ2-3; unclear D gene. Trimming removed 1 base from V and 0 bases from J, with 11 bases in between. Germline loops: CDR1 SGHTA, CDR2 FQGTGA. The CDR3 has 16 amino acids. The CDR3: CASSLIETTSTDTQYF. CDR3 DNA sequence: TGTGCCAGCAGCTTAATTGAGACGACTAGCACAGATACGCAGTATTTT.

CDR3 sequence (DNA): TGTGCCGGACGGACAGGGGTGGATTCACCCCTCCACTTT. This sequence encodes CAGRTGVDSPLHF. The chain has TRBV10-3 and TRBJ1-6; 9 bases agree with TRBD1. V dropped 11 bases and J dropped 8; count of bases not matched to a gene: 7. The CDR3 consists of 13 residues. From germline, CDR1 is ENHRY and CDR2 SYGVKD.

The rearrangement joins TRBV5-1 to TRBJ2-2; 11 bases match TRBD1. Trimming cost V 2 bases and J 7 bases; bases outside gene matches: 7. CDR1 is SGHRS, CDR2 YFSETQ, per germline. The CDR3 runs 16 residues. CDR3 sequence (DNA): TGCGCCAGCAGCTTCACCGGGACAGGGGGAGGCGGGGAGCTGTTTTTT. Its protein product is CASSFTGTGGGGELFF.

This rearrangement joins TRBV2 to TRBJ1-3; a possible D gene is TRBD1 (6 bases). This CDR3 has 17 amino acids. The V end lost 6 bases, the J end lost 4 bases, and 22 bases lay between the germline ends. Germline CDR1 is SNHLY and CDR2 is FYNNEI. The CDR3 loop is CASSAGRTQGLGNTIYF. CDR3 DNA sequence: TGTGCCAGCAGCGCCGGGCGGACACAGGGCCTAGGAAACACCATATATTTT.

The V gene is TRBV4-2, the J gene TRBJ2-3; D is perhaps TRBD2 (6 bases). The CDR3 consists of 16 residues. Between the trimmed V and J ends, which lost 1 base and 0 bases, there was a span of 11 bases. Germline values: CDR1 LGHNA, CDR2 YNFKEQ. This CDR3 is CASSQVSSGSTDTQYF. CDR3 in DNA: TGTGCCAGCAGCCAAGTATCGAGCGGGAGCACAGATACGCAGTATTTT.

J is TRBJ2-2 and V is TRBV5-1; D is undetermined. The CDR3 is made up of 12 amino acids. Germline assignment: CDR1 SGHRS and CDR2 YFSETQ. Trimming took off 4 bases at V and 2 bases at J, with 3 bases between the two ends. The CDR3 coding sequence is TGCGCCAGCAGCCCAAACACCGGGGAGCTGTTTTTT. Encoded protein: CASSPNTGELFF.

The rearrangement uses TRBV2 and TRBJ2-7; possible D gene TRBD1, 6 bases. Germline loops: CDR1 SNHLY, CDR2 FYNNEI. With 5 bases removed from V and 0 bases from J, the gap between germline ends came to 14 bases. This CDR3 contains 15 residues. The CDR3 loop reads CASSPGNRDSYEQYF. The CDR3 nucleotides are TGTGCCAGCAGTCCAGGAAACAGGGACTCCTACGAGCAGTACTTC.